The rows below give T cell receptor beta chains drawn from one sample of a study of blood T cell repertoires in COVID-19. Data came from immunoSEQ multiplex PCR; TCRdb stores just in-frame clones and leaves some out. The table has 200,000 to 300,000 clones, about 90% seen once; the top ten hold 3.5% to 4%. The sample comprised PBMCs or T cells enriched from blood (not recorded which). The receptors come from a woman in her thirties with acute COVID-19. Both conserved end residues are part of each CDR3. The order of the fields is V gene, J gene, CDR3 protein.

V: TRBV27; J: TRBJ2-6; CDR3: CASSLGLAGGLGANVLTF
V: TRBV5-5; J: TRBJ2-3; CDR3: CASSVQGATDTQYF
V: TRBV19; J: TRBJ2-5; CDR3: CASSPGLAGGGETQYF
V: TRBV5-1; J: TRBJ2-1; CDR3: CASSLDSGFRNEQFF
V: TRBV24-1; J: TRBJ2-5; CDR3: CASSSQTGYQETQYF
V: TRBV29-1; J: TRBJ2-1; CDR3: CSVQGILTNEQFF
V: TRBV5-1; J: TRBJ2-5; CDR3: CASSLLGTSGSVGETQYF
V: TRBV7-2; J: TRBJ2-7; CDR3: CASSLGQGRDEQYF
V: TRBV9; J: TRBJ1-1; CDR3: CASSVSTGTGRMNTEAFF
V: TRBV19; J: TRBJ2-7; CDR3: CASSIVPSGGPYEQYF
V: TRBV10-2; J: TRBJ1-2; CDR3: CASSDPVGDGYTF
V: TRBV13; J: TRBJ2-1; CDR3: CASSSGQDYNEQFF
V: TRBV27; J: TRBJ1-5; CDR3: CASSHRGNQPQHF
V: TRBV7-8; J: TRBJ1-1; CDR3: CASSLWRRKGTEAFF
V: TRBV6-2/TRBV6-3; J: TRBJ2-1; CDR3: CASSWTSGGYNEQFF
V: TRBV9; J: TRBJ2-7; CDR3: CASSVEGAPGPGSEQYF
V: TRBV19; J: TRBJ1-1; CDR3: CASSMNRFTEAFF
V: TRBV13; J: TRBJ2-7; CDR3: CASSRLWPLEQYF
V: TRBV19; J: TRBJ1-5; CDR3: CASSIWGQGLSKPQHF
V: TRBV12-3/TRBV12-4; J: TRBJ1-2; CDR3: CASSSAGLGYTF
V: TRBV3-1/TRBV3-2; J: TRBJ2-2; CDR3: CATRERLGELFF
V: TRBV7-9; J: TRBJ1-3; CDR3: CAIDRSSGNTIYF
V: TRBV11-2; J: TRBJ2-3; CDR3: CASSPWTSGGRTDTQYF
V: TRBV10-3; J: TRBJ1-1; CDR3: CAIKNSDSNTEAFF
V: TRBV11-3; J: TRBJ2-1; CDR3: CASSRFGGPASLDEQFF
V: TRBV30; J: TRBJ1-2; CDR3: CAWSARTGYTF